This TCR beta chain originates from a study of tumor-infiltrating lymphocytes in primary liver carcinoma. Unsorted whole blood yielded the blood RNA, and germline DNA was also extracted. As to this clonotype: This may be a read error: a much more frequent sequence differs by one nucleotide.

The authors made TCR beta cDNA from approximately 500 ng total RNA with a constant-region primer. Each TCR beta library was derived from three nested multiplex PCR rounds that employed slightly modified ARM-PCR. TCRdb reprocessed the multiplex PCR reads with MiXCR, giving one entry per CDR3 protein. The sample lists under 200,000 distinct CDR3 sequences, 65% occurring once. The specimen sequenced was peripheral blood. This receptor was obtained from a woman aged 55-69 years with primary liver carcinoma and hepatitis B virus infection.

The CDR3 region is CASSLTGAMTYEQYF. In nucleotides, the CDR3 is TGTGCCAGCAGCTTGACGGGGGCGATGACCTACGAGCAGTACTTC. The genes are TRBV5-5 and TRBJ2-7; tentatively, D is TRBD1 or TRBD2 (6 bases each). Germline assignment: CDR1 SGHKS and CDR2 YYEKEE (reference sequence). The V end was cut by 1 base, the J end by 2 bases, with 13 bases between. The CDR3 consists of 15 residues. The whole variable domain, remainder taken from reference TRBV5-5 and TRBJ2-7, is DAGVTQSPTHLIKTRGQQVTLRCSPISGHKSVSWYQQVLGQGPQFIFQYYEKEERGRGNFPDRFSARQFPNYSSELNVNALLLGDSALYLCASSLTGAMTYEQYFGPGTRLTVT.